These 2 T cell receptor beta chains originate from one sample sequenced in a study of molecular identifiers for immune sequencing clone quantification. TCRdb itself ran the PCR reads through MiXCR, one entry per CDR3 protein. The profile shows around 480,000 distinct CDR3 sequences, 25% of them singletons. What was sequenced was naive CD8+ T cells from blood, with Jurkat cell RNA spiked in. The subset was: FACS-sorted CD8+CD4-CCR7+CD45RA+ naive T cells. The receptor set was obtained from a human donor in good health. Some libraries in this study had Jurkat cell RNA spiked in.

V gene TRBV20-1 combines with J gene TRBJ2-5; D assignment may be TRBD1 or TRBD2 (5 bases each). The germline gives CDR1 DFQATT, CDR2 SNEGSKA (reference sequence). Deletions cut 3 bases from V and 5 bases from J, with 16 bases between. The CDR3 loop spans 14 amino acids. DNA for the CDR3: TGCAGTGCTAGTCAGGTTCCTTGGGGGGAGACCCAGTACTTC. Its protein product is CSASQVPWGETQYF.

This clonotype came up many times. The chain recombines TRBV6-5 with TRBJ2-7; tentatively, D is TRBD2 (5 bases). In germline, CDR1 is MNHEY, CDR2 SVGAGI. The CDR3 has 14 amino acids. Deletions cut 6 bases from V and 2 bases from J, with 14 bases between. CDR3 sequence: CASSSMEVTYEQYF. The CDR3 DNA is TGTGCCAGCAGCTCCATGGAGGTTACCTACGAGCAGTACTTC.